The sequence of this T cell receptor beta chain was determined in a study of blood T cell repertoires in COVID-19. The CDR3 totals 15 residues. CDR1 MNHEY and CDR2 SMNVEV come from the germline V gene (reference sequence). Between the trimmed V and J ends, which lost 2 bases and 7 bases, there was a span of 14 bases. Profiling relied on immunoSEQ multiplex PCR, and the TCRdb table lists in-frame clones only, not all of them. The sample lists fewer than 250,000 clones, nearly 90% seen once, with more than 10% in the top ten. This sequence originates from a young man who had recovered from COVID-19. The chain has TRBV27 and TRBJ1-4; possibly TRBD1 for D (6 bases). Sample: PBMCs or T cells enriched from blood (not recorded which). CDR3 sequence (DNA): TGTGCCAGCAGTTTAATGGGGGCCTCGTTTGAAAAACTGTTTTTT. This encodes CASSLMGASFEKLFF.